This T cell receptor (beta chain) was sequenced during a study of CD4+ T cells in melanoma (dated by TCRdb to between 2021 and 2024). In terms of the full investigation: The study examined neoantigen-specific CD4+ T cells in human melanoma. The research as a whole found: Neoantigen-specific CD4+ T cells were reported to be correlated with the function of CD8+ T cells, macrophages and B cells. According to the report, neoantigen-specific CD4+ T cells in melanoma displayed diverse differentiation states.

The donors were people with melanoma. The trim is 4 bases for V and 4 bases for J, with a gap of 17 bases between the germline ends. The germline V gene (reference sequence) supplies CDR1 SGHKS and CDR2 YYEKEE. The CDR3 holds 16 amino acids from the cysteine to the phenylalanine. CDR3 DNA only is kept here, 48 bases in frame from base 1. The library was generated by the immunoSEQ multiplex PCR assay. As stored in TCRdb, this immuneACCESS dataset retains in-frame rearrangements with V and J assigned. A fraction of the clones does not appear; measured against another copy, unresolved V genes explain less than half of the discrepancy, and the remainder lacks a known reason. A total of approximately 47,000 clones appear in this sample, about 88% of them only once. The top ten constitute over 9.5% of the sample. On this clone: What antigen it recognizes has not been identified. No base-level quality is on record; no much larger clone is a single base apart.

The source material was peripheral blood. Rearrangement joined TRBV5-5 to TRBJ1-4; the D gene is perhaps TRBD1, on 5 matching bases. This clonotype originated in a human donor with melanoma. The sequenced DNA: TGTGCCAGCAGCCCGTGGGGGGGTTATGATAATGAAAAACTGTTTTTT. This translates into CASSPWGGYDNEKLFF.